Presented here are 11 T cell receptor beta chains from one specimen sequenced in a study of blood T cells in healthy people across ages. Together with a sample-barcoded 5' primer, a J-beta primer mix was included in a second PCR lasting roughly 6 to 12 cycles. TCRdb redid the calling of the 5' RACE reads with MiXCR, one entry per CDR3 protein. This table holds around 990,000 distinct CDR3 sequences, 30% to 40% found once. What was sequenced was blood. Every receptor here comes from a young man in good health.

A few counts support this clonotype. The V call is TRBV18, the J call TRBJ2-1; 10 bases agree with TRBD1. With V trimmed by 1 base and J by 9 bases, 6 bases remained unmatched. Per germline, CDR1 KGHSH and CDR2 LQKENI. The CDR3 loop spans 15 amino acids. CDR3 DNA sequence: TGTGCCAGCTCACCACTCCGGGACAGGGGTGGTGAGCAGTTCTTC. Protein: CASSPLRDRGGEQFF.

A few counts support this clonotype. This chain uses TRBV20-1 with TRBJ2-3, with D unclear. The CDR3 runs 14 residues. The ends were cut back, 3 bases at V and 3 bases at J, with 13 bases in the middle. Per the germline V gene, CDR1 is DFQATT and CDR2 is SNEGSKA (reference sequence). CDR3 sequence reads: CSARPAHPTDTQYF. The CDR3 bases are TGCAGTGCTAGGCCAGCACACCCGACAGATACGCAGTATTTT.

The gene calls are TRBV7-9 and TRBJ1-1, with TRBD1 as a possible D gene (6 bases). Looked up from germline, CDR1 is SEHNR and CDR2 is FQNEAQ (reference sequence). CDR3 length equals 14 residues. Trimming took 6 bases from V and 3 from J, leaving 14 bases between them. The CDR3 here is CASSSGGGDTEAFF. CDR3 nucleotides: TGTGCCAGCAGTTCGGGGGGCGGCGACACTGAAGCTTTCTTT.

The chain couples TRBV30 to TRBJ2-7, with 8 nucleotides matching TRBD2. This CDR3 spans 15 amino acids. V shed 1 base, J shed 3 bases, and the junction held 8 bases outside the gene matches. Germline V gene sequence: CDR1 GTSNPN, CDR2 SVGIG (reference sequence). The chain's CDR3 is CAWSAPSGLSYEQYF. In DNA, the CDR3 is TGTGCCTGGAGTGCCCCTAGCGGGTTAAGCTACGAGCAGTACTTC.

This chain joins TRBV6-2 or TRBV6-3 and TRBJ1-5; D remains unclear. This CDR3 is built from 14 residues. Germline V gives CDR1 MNHEY, CDR2 SVGEGT. Between the trimmed V and J ends, which lost 6 bases and 6 bases, there was a span of 15 bases. CDR3 DNA: TGTGCCAGCAGGGGTCGGGGAGGACGTCAGCCCCAGCATTTT. Translation gives CASRGRGGRQPQHF.

This clonotype was seen a few times. The chain links TRBV20-1 to TRBJ2-1, with D tentatively TRBD1 (5 bases). The germline V gene encodes CDR1 DFQATT and CDR2 SNEGSKA (reference sequence). Trimming pared 6 bases from V and 8 bases from J, leaving 14 bases between. This CDR3 is 12 amino acids long. CDR3 in DNA: TGCAGTGCCGACCTTGGGGCCGATGAGCAGTTCTTC. It specifies CSADLGADEQFF.

The rearrangement links TRBV29-1 to TRBJ1-4, with 7 bases fitting TRBD1. V lost 7 bases to trimming and J lost 8 bases; unmatched junction nucleotides: 19. Germline CDR1 SQVTM, CDR2 ANQGSEA. The CDR3 has 16 amino acids. CDR3 loop: CSAITGTAVGGEKLFF. The CDR3 DNA reads as TGCAGCGCTATTACCGGGACAGCCGTGGGGGGAGAAAAACTGTTTTTT.

The J gene is TRBJ1-6, the V gene TRBV20-1, with D hard to call. Per germline, CDR1 DFQATT and CDR2 SNEGSKA (reference sequence). V was cut by 6 bases and J by 9 bases, with 21 bases left in between. The CDR3 is 15 amino acids. CDR3 bases: TGCAGTGCCTTCCAAGGACTCGGGGAGGGTTCACCCCTCCACTTT. Encoded protein: CSAFQGLGEGSPLHF.

The genes are TRBV6-2 or TRBV6-3 and TRBJ1-1; D is ambiguous. This CDR3 has 14 residues. Deletions cut 2 bases from V and 6 bases from J, with 13 bases between. Germline V gene sequence: CDR1 MNHEY, CDR2 SVGEGT. The CDR3 here is CASSYRQESSEAFF. DNA for the CDR3: TGTGCCAGCAGTTACAGGCAGGAGTCTTCTGAAGCTTTCTTT.

This clonotype appeared a few times. V gene TRBV6-1 combines with J gene TRBJ1-5; D is unclear. V lost 7 bases, J lost 4 bases, and 14 bases lay in between. CDR3 length: 14 amino acids. CDR1 and CDR2 from the germline V gene are MNHNS and SASEGT. The CDR3 DNA sequence: TGTGCCAGCACTCCCACCGGAGAAAATCAGCCCCAGCATTTT. It specifies CASTPTGENQPQHF.

This clonotype was counted at least ten times. The chain joins TRBV10-3 to TRBJ1-1; D not resolved. Trimming stripped 4 bases from V and 1 base from J, with 10 bases between. The CDR3 extends over 14 amino acids. From germline, CDR1 is ENHRY and CDR2 SYGVKD. CDR3 bases: TGTGCCATCAGTGTCGAGGTCGCGAACACTGAAGCTTTCTTT. The encoded protein is CAISVEVANTEAFF.